This T cell receptor beta chain was recovered during a study of cytomegalovirus exposure and HLA in healthy donors. In the PCR, 60 Vbeta and 13 Jbeta primers were used. The assay was immunoSEQ multiplex PCR, and TCRdb's table has in-frame clones only and misses some. The sample carries approximately 170,000 clones, approximately 75% recorded once. The CDR3 is made up of 17 amino acids. From germline, CDR1 is LNHNV and CDR2 YYDKDF (reference sequence). V was clipped by 2 bases and J by 6 bases, with 20 bases between them. Sequencing was performed on PBMCs. The receptor was isolated from a man aged 30 to 45 in good health and CMV-seropositive. The V call is TRBV15, the J call TRBJ1-5; D perhaps matches TRBD1 (6 bases). The CDR3 nucleotides read TGTGCCACCAGCAGACGTCTGGGAGGGGGTATGGGTCAGCCCCAGCATTTT. Translating gives CATSRRLGGGMGQPQHF.